This T cell receptor (beta chain) was obtained from a study of OX40 agonist ivuxolimab in advanced cancers. Looking at the study overall: Patients received ivuxolimab, an intravenous treatment, every 2 weeks at 0.01 to 10 mg/kg.

As regards this clone: Its cognate antigen is unknown.

Overall study results and limits: Average numbers of expanded clones were greater in CD8+ T cells than in CD4+.

The table came from immunoSEQ multiplex PCR; TCRdb's copy has only in-frame clones and leaves some out. The data hold tens of thousands of clones, with 75% to 85% observed a single time. The cohort excluded patients with autoimmune disease history or systemic immunosuppression. The sequencing here drew on CD4+ or CD8+ T cells sorted from blood, taken in a trial of the OX40 agonist ivuxolimab. The source is an adult with an advanced solid tumor such as melanoma, head and neck, liver or kidney cancer.

CDR3 in DNA: TGTGCCAGCAGCCAAGATGGGACTAGTAGGGAGACCCAGTACTTC. Translated, it gives CASSQDGTSRETQYF. V and J are TRBV14 and TRBJ2-5, with 8 bases matching TRBD2. CDR3 length: 15 residues. Germline CDR1 and CDR2: SGHDN and FVKESK. V was pared by 0 bases and J by 5 bases, with 5 bases of the junction left unmatched.